A selection of T cell receptor beta chains follows, all from one sample in a study of regulatory T cells in long-lasting Graves disease. TCRdb re-called the multiplex PCR reads with MiXCR, one entry per CDR3 protein. Of more than 450,000 distinct CDR3 sequences in the sample, around 16% were seen once. The same data also contributed to another study, on T cells in Graves' hyperthyroidism and ophthalmopathy.

Material: peripheral blood mononuclear cells (PBMCs), obtained at new diagnosis, from a patient treated with antithyroid drugs. The receptors come from a man aged 35 to 55 with Graves disease. CDR3s include the opening cysteine and the closing phenylalanine or tryptophan. A D gene is named only where the DNA matches it firmly. Only some rows state a clone size, as once, few, many or a class for expanded clones.

size: .
length: 14
J: TRBJ2-7
V: TRBV28
D: .
DNA: TGTGCCAGCAGTTCCAGGGGTGGTGGGTACGAGCAGTACTTC
CDR3: CASSSRGGGYEQYF

size: many
length: 16
J: TRBJ2-3
V: TRBV11-2
D: TRBD1
DNA: TGTGCCAGCAGCCCAAGGCCGGGACAGGGAACAGATACGCAGTATTTT
CDR3: CASSPRPGQGTDTQYF

size: .
length: 16
J: TRBJ2-1
V: TRBV5-4
D: TRBD2
DNA: TGTGCCAGCAGCCCTTTACTAGCGGGAGGGGATAATGAGCAGTTCTTC
CDR3: CASSPLLAGGDNEQFF

size: many
length: 13
J: TRBJ2-5
V: TRBV20-1
D: TRBD2
DNA: TGCAGTGCGAAGGGCAGCGGGAAAGAGACCCAGTACTTC
CDR3: CSAKGSGKETQYF

size: many
length: 16
J: TRBJ2-3
V: TRBV6-2/TRBV6-3
D: .
DNA: TGTGCCAGCAGTTACTCATCTGGGGCTAGCACAGATACGCAGTATTTT
CDR3: CASSYSSGASTDTQYF

size: few
length: 13
J: TRBJ2-5
V: TRBV24-1
D: .
DNA: TGTGCCACCAGTAACAGGGTCGCAGAGACCCAGTACTTC
CDR3: CATSNRVAETQYF

size: many
length: 14
J: TRBJ2-7
V: TRBV2
D: .
DNA: TGTGCCAGCGTAATGCAGGGGTCTTCCTACGAGCAGTACTTC
CDR3: CASVMQGSSYEQYF

size: .
length: 12
J: TRBJ1-4
V: TRBV29-1
D: .
DNA: TGCAGCGTTTCGGGGATTAATGAAAAACTGTTTTTT
CDR3: CSVSGINEKLFF

size: many
length: 16
J: TRBJ2-5
V: TRBV29-1
D: TRBD2
DNA: TGCAGCGTTGCGGGACTAGCGGGTGGTCCTCTAGAGACCCAGTACTTC
CDR3: CSVAGLAGGPLETQYF

size: many
length: 14
J: TRBJ1-1
V: TRBV5-1
D: .
DNA: TGCGCCAGCAGCTTTTTCGGGGGGGCGTCTGAAGCTTTCTTT
CDR3: CASSFFGGASEAFF

size: .
length: 13
J: TRBJ1-1
V: TRBV7-9
D: .
DNA: TGTGCCAGCAGCTTAAAGGGAAACACTGATGCTTTCTTT
CDR3: CASSLKGNTDAFF

size: few
length: 13
J: TRBJ1-6
V: TRBV7-3
D: TRBD1
DNA: TGTGCCAGCAGAACAGGGGGGAACTCACCCCTCCACTTT
CDR3: CASRTGGNSPLHF

size: many
length: 17
J: TRBJ2-1
V: TRBV12-3/TRBV12-4
D: TRBD2
DNA: TGTGCCAGCAGTTTCTTTGATCTAGCGGGAGTGTATGGTGAGCAGTTCTTC
CDR3: CASSFFDLAGVYGEQFF

size: many
length: 14
J: TRBJ2-7
V: TRBV11-2
D: .
DNA: TGTGCCAGCAGCTTTGCGGACCAGGGGAACGAGCAGTACTTC
CDR3: CASSFADQGNEQYF

size: many
length: 13
J: TRBJ2-1
V: TRBV7-3
D: TRBD2
DNA: TGTGCCAGCAGCTTGGGGCGGGAGTCTGAGCAGTTCTTC
CDR3: CASSLGRESEQFF

size: many
length: 13
J: TRBJ2-2
V: TRBV28
D: TRBD1
DNA: TGTGCCAGCCGGGACAGCCGCACCGGGGAGCTGTTTTTT
CDR3: CASRDSRTGELFF

size: many
length: 15
J: TRBJ2-7
V: TRBV6-1
D: TRBD2
DNA: TGTGCCAGCAGCTGGACTAGCGGGAGACGAAACGAGCAGTACTTC
CDR3: CASSWTSGRRNEQYF

size: many
length: 13
J: TRBJ2-5
V: TRBV28
D: .
DNA: TGTGCCAGCAGTAAGGGACTCCCCGAGACCCAGTACTTC
CDR3: CASSKGLPETQYF

size: many
length: 15
J: TRBJ2-3
V: TRBV20-1
D: .
DNA: TGCAGTGCTAGAGGATTGACACAAAACACAGATACGCAGTATTTT
CDR3: CSARGLTQNTDTQYF

size: many
length: 15
J: TRBJ2-5
V: TRBV6-2/TRBV6-3
D: .
DNA: TGTGCCAGCAGTGAACTTGGCGCGGTAAAAGAGACCCAGTACTTC
CDR3: CASSELGAVKETQYF

size: .
length: 16
J: TRBJ2-5
V: TRBV5-6
D: TRBD1
DNA: TGTGCCAGCAGCTTTCTGACAGGGGGGCTGCAAGAGACCCAGTACTTC
CDR3: CASSFLTGGLQETQYF

size: .
length: 14
J: TRBJ2-3
V: TRBV5-1
D: .
DNA: TGCGCCAGCAGCCTGGACAGACCCACAGATACGCAGTATTTT
CDR3: CASSLDRPTDTQYF

size: many
length: 16
J: TRBJ2-7
V: TRBV20-1
D: TRBD1
DNA: TGCAGTGCTAGAGATGCGCGACAGGGAACCATCCACGAGCAGTACTTC
CDR3: CSARDARQGTIHEQYF

size: many
length: 12
J: TRBJ2-7
V: TRBV29-1
D: .
DNA: TGCAGCGTTGTCCAGGGCTCCTACGAGCAGTACTTC
CDR3: CSVVQGSYEQYF

size: many
length: 15
J: TRBJ1-5
V: TRBV2
D: TRBD1
DNA: TGTGCCAGCAGGCCCGACAGGGGGCGGGGGCAGCCCCAGCATTTT
CDR3: CASRPDRGRGQPQHF

size: few
length: 14
J: TRBJ2-7
V: TRBV7-2
D: .
DNA: TGTGCCAGCACCCTCGACGCCTTCTCCTACGAGCAGTACTTC
CDR3: CASTLDAFSYEQYF